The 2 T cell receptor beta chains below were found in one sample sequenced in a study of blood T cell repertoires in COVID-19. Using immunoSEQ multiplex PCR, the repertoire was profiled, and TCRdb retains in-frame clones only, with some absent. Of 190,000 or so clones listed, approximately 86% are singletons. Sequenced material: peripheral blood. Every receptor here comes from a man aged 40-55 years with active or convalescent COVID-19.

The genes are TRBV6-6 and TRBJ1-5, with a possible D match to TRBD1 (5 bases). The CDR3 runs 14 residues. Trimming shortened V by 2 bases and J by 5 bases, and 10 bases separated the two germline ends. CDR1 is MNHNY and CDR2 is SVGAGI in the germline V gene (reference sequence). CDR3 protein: CASSYDSADQPQHF. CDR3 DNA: TGTGCCAGCAGTTACGACAGTGCCGATCAGCCCCAGCATTTT.

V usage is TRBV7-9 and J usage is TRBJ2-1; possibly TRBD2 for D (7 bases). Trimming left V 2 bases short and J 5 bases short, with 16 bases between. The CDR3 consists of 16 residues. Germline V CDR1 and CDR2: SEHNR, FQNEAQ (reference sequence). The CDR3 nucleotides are TGTGCCAGCAGCTTACCTCAGGGGAGGGGGAACAATGAGCAGTTCTTC. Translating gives CASSLPQGRGNNEQFF.